This is a list of T cell receptor beta chains from one sample in a study of cytomegalovirus exposure and HLA in healthy donors. Clones were read by immunoSEQ multiplex PCR, and TCRdb kept only the in-frame ones, dropping some. The sample data list about 200,000 clones. Sample: PBMCs. The receptors originated from a boy younger than 18 in good health and CMV-seronegative. CDR3s include the opening cysteine and the closing phenylalanine or tryptophan. The order of the fields is J gene, D gene, V gene, CDR3 DNA, CDR3 protein. The D gene is left open where the match is weak.

j_call: TRBJ2-1
d_call: TRBD2
v_call: TRBV7-3
cdr3_nt: TGTGCCAGCTCTAGCGGGGGGGCATACAATGAGCAGTTCTTC
cdr3_aa: CASSSGGAYNEQFF

j_call: TRBJ1-1
d_call: NA
v_call: TRBV29-1
cdr3_nt: TGCAGCGTTGGGATAGACAGCGTGAACACTGAAGCTTTCTTT
cdr3_aa: CSVGIDSVNTEAFF

j_call: TRBJ1-5
d_call: NA
v_call: TRBV11-1
cdr3_nt: TGTGCCAGCAGCCCCCCGGGGAGGGGGAGCAATCAGCCCCAGCATTTT
cdr3_aa: CASSPPGRGSNQPQHF

j_call: TRBJ1-5
d_call: NA
v_call: TRBV5-6
cdr3_nt: TGTGCCAGCAGCTTTGGAGCGGATAGCAATCAGCCCCAGCATTTT
cdr3_aa: CASSFGADSNQPQHF

j_call: TRBJ1-4
d_call: TRBD1
v_call: TRBV5-1
cdr3_nt: TGCGCCAGCAGCGACGACAGGGTAAAGGAAAAACTGTTTTTT
cdr3_aa: CASSDDRVKEKLFF

j_call: TRBJ2-7
d_call: TRBD1
v_call: TRBV29-1
cdr3_nt: TGCAGCGCATCCGGGACAGCCGGCTCCTACGAGCAGTACTTC
cdr3_aa: CSASGTAGSYEQYF

j_call: TRBJ2-7
d_call: NA
v_call: TRBV18
cdr3_nt: TGTGCCAGCTCCCCACTCCCCCGCTACGAGCAGTACTTC
cdr3_aa: CASSPLPRYEQYF

j_call: TRBJ1-2
d_call: NA
v_call: TRBV4-1
cdr3_nt: TGCGCCAGCAGCCAAGTCGGAGGGTTTGCGGATGGCTACACCTTC
cdr3_aa: CASSQVGGFADGYTF

j_call: TRBJ2-1
d_call: TRBD2
v_call: TRBV27
cdr3_nt: TGTGCCAGCAGGGGACTAGCGGGGGGGCGGGACGCCTACAATGAGCAGTTCTTC
cdr3_aa: CASRGLAGGRDAYNEQFF

j_call: TRBJ1-2
d_call: NA
v_call: TRBV27
cdr3_nt: TGTGCCAGCAGCACCAAGTGGGCGAATGGCTACACCTTC
cdr3_aa: CASSTKWANGYTF

j_call: TRBJ2-5
d_call: NA
v_call: TRBV4-1
cdr3_nt: TGCGCCAGCAGCCTGAACACACGAGAGACCCAGTACTTC
cdr3_aa: CASSLNTRETQYF

j_call: TRBJ1-1
d_call: TRBD1
v_call: TRBV11-2
cdr3_nt: TGTGCCAGCAGCTTATGGGGGGAACAGGGGAGTAGGCCTGAAGCTTTCTTT
cdr3_aa: CASSLWGEQGSRPEAFF

j_call: TRBJ1-1
d_call: TRBD1
v_call: TRBV5-1
cdr3_nt: TGCGCCAGCAGCAGGGGACAGGGGGTCCAGACTGAAGCTTTCTTT
cdr3_aa: CASSRGQGVQTEAFF